This is a list of T cell receptor beta chains from one sample in a study of T cells in Graves' hyperthyroidism and ophthalmopathy. TCRdb analysed the multiplex PCR reads with MiXCR anew, one entry per CDR3 protein. The sample lists fewer than 750,000 distinct CDR3 sequences, roughly 14% occurring once. The specimen sequenced was blood. These receptors all come from a woman in her forties or fifties with Graves' ophthalmopathy. CDR3s include the opening cysteine and the closing phenylalanine or tryptophan. A D gene is named only where the DNA matches it firmly. Size is stated for part of the rows, as once, few or many counts, or as a class when the clone is expanded.

clone_size: few
j_call: TRBJ2-1
v_call: TRBV5-1
d_call: .
cdr3_nt: TGCGCCAGCAGCCTTGGACGGAGGGGCCTTGTTAATGAGCAGTTCTTC
cdr3_aa: CASSLGRRGLVNEQFF

clone_size: .
j_call: TRBJ2-7
v_call: TRBV18
d_call: TRBD2
cdr3_nt: TGTGCCAGCTCACTTTTCGGGACTAGCGTCTCCTACGAGCAGTACTTC
cdr3_aa: CASSLFGTSVSYEQYF

clone_size: few
j_call: TRBJ1-3
v_call: TRBV10-3
d_call: .
cdr3_nt: TGTGCCATCAGTTATGATAACTCTGGAAACACCATATATTTT
cdr3_aa: CAISYDNSGNTIYF

clone_size: .
j_call: TRBJ2-2
v_call: TRBV7-9
d_call: TRBD1
cdr3_nt: TGTGCCAGCAGCCAAAGTGGGACAGGGTTTGTCGGGGAGCTGTTTTTT
cdr3_aa: CASSQSGTGFVGELFF

clone_size: many
j_call: TRBJ2-7
v_call: TRBV28
d_call: TRBD2
cdr3_nt: TGTGCCAGCAGTTCTGAGGAGGGAGGGGCCTACGAGCAGTACTTC
cdr3_aa: CASSSEEGGAYEQYF

clone_size: many
j_call: TRBJ1-6
v_call: TRBV27
d_call: .
cdr3_nt: TGTGCCAGCAGTCCCCGTGACAGAGAAGGTTCACCCCTCCACTTT
cdr3_aa: CASSPRDREGSPLHF

clone_size: .
j_call: TRBJ2-2
v_call: TRBV10-3
d_call: TRBD2
cdr3_nt: TGTGCCACGCAGACTAGCCTTACCGGGGAGCTGTTTTTT
cdr3_aa: CATQTSLTGELFF

clone_size: many
j_call: TRBJ1-1
v_call: TRBV18
d_call: TRBD1
cdr3_nt: TGTGCCAGCTCCCCGGACAGGGGTACTGAAGCTTTCTTT
cdr3_aa: CASSPDRGTEAFF

clone_size: many
j_call: TRBJ1-6
v_call: TRBV7-2
d_call: .
cdr3_nt: TGTGCCAGCAGTCGAGGCAGGGGTGACGAGGATAATTCACCCCTCCACTTT
cdr3_aa: CASSRGRGDEDNSPLHF

clone_size: few
j_call: TRBJ2-1
v_call: TRBV12-3/TRBV12-4
d_call: TRBD2
cdr3_nt: TGTGCCAGCAGACAACAAACTAGCGATGGGTACAATGAGCAGTTCTTC
cdr3_aa: CASRQQTSDGYNEQFF